These 4 T cell receptor beta chains came from one sample sequenced in a study of blood T cell repertoires in COVID-19. Assay used: immunoSEQ multiplex PCR; TCRdb lists only in-frame clones, some missing. The sample lists 95,000 or so clones, 87% occurring once. What was sequenced was peripheral blood. The receptors were sampled from a human donor in a cohort sampled during active COVID-19.

The gene calls are TRBV19 and TRBJ2-7; 7 nucleotides match TRBD1. Germline loops: CDR1 LNHDA, CDR2 SQIVND (reference sequence). The CDR3 loop spans 14 amino acids. V gave up 5 bases and J gave up 2 bases; unmatched junction bases: 6. CDR3 loop: CASSSGQPTYEQYF. The DNA of the CDR3 is TGTGCCAGTAGTTCGGGACAGCCCACCTACGAGCAGTACTTC.

This sequence joins TRBV5-1 and TRBJ1-2; D may be TRBD1 (5 bases). The CDR3 length is 13 residues. The V gene lost 0 bases and the J gene lost 4 bases, with 7 bases spanning the gap. The V gene's germline CDR1 is SGHRS and CDR2 YFSETQ. The CDR3 loop is CASSLATAYGYTF. The CDR3 region has the DNA TGCGCCAGCAGCTTGGCGACAGCCTATGGCTACACCTTC.

V is TRBV19 and J is TRBJ2-5, with D perhaps matching TRBD1 (6 bases). CDR1 LNHDA and CDR2 SQIVND come from the germline V gene (reference sequence). The CDR3 has 11 amino acids. V dropped 10 bases and J dropped 5 bases, with 11 bases sitting between them. CDR3 residues: CATYREETQYF. The CDR3 coding sequence is TGTGCCACCTACAGGGAGGAGACCCAGTACTTC.

V is TRBV5-4 and J is TRBJ2-1; the D gene is possibly TRBD1 (6 bases). The V gene lost 5 bases and the J gene lost 9 bases, with 12 bases spanning the gap. The germline CDR1 and CDR2 sequences are SGHNT and YYREEE (reference sequence). This CDR3 has 12 residues. The DNA of the CDR3 is TGTGCCAGCAGGTACAGGGTCGGTGAGCAGTTCTTC. Its protein is CASRYRVGEQFF. Filled out from reference TRBV5-4 and TRBJ2-1, the complete variable domain reads ETGVTQSPTHLIKTRGQQVTLRCSSQSGHNTVSWYQQALGQGPQFIFQYYREEENGRGNFPPRFSGLQFPNYSSELNVNALELDDSALYLCASRYRVGEQFFGPGTRLTVL.